There are a few counts of the clone carrying this T cell receptor (beta chain). Its antigen is currently unknown. Exclusion criteria comprised uncontrolled infection, other autoimmune disease, pregnancy or lactation. The V end was cut by 2 bases, the J end by 2 bases, with 12 bases between. CDR1 is LGHNA and CDR2 is YNFKEQ in the germline V gene. This CDR3 has 15 residues. These data originate in a study of T cells in Graves' hyperthyroidism and ophthalmopathy. Study context: The blood sample was taken at first diagnosis, before treatment began.

What was amplified from RNA transcripts were TCR beta CDR3 regions. With the HTBI primer set, the TCR CDR3 went through a first round of RT-PCR. TCRdb fed the multiplex PCR reads into MiXCR, producing one record per CDR3 protein. In the table there are some 490,000 distinct CDR3 sequences, under 25% of which are singletons. Study-level findings and limits: Most expanded thyroid clonotypes above 0.001 also appeared in blood. Ophthalmopathy was separated from stable hyperthyroidism by a 13 V-J model.

The sample comprised blood. This sequence originates from a woman in her seventies with Graves' ophthalmopathy. The chain carries TRBV4-2 and TRBJ2-5; D gene ambiguous. CDR3 DNA sequence: TGTGCCAGCAGCCAATTCTATGGGCCGCAAGAGACCCAGTACTTC. It yields the protein CASSQFYGPQETQYF.